One and the same sample provided the 24 T cell receptor beta chains below, sequenced in a study of shared T cell receptors in the human thymus. Sequencing used immunoSEQ multiplex PCR; TCRdb keeps in-frame clones, though not all of them. The sample includes some 660,000 clones, over 75% of them seen just once. A further study also used this sample, focusing on human thymus T cells.

The specimen sequenced was thymocytes. The receptors derive from a boy less than two years old with a congenital heart defect.

The chain uses TRBV19 and TRBJ2-7; D is uncertain. The CDR3 has 15 residues. Deletions cut 4 bases from V and 0 bases from J, with 13 bases between. CDR1 is LNHDA, CDR2 SQIVND, per germline (reference sequence). Here the CDR3 DNA reads TGTGCCAGTAGTACCCGACTGGAAAGCTCCTACGAGCAGTACTTC. Residues: CASSTRLESSYEQYF.

V usage is TRBV30 and J usage is TRBJ2-3; 9 bases match TRBD2. The CDR3 loop spans 15 amino acids. Germline V gene sequence: CDR1 GTSNPN, CDR2 SVGIG (reference sequence). Trimming took 4 bases from V and 0 from J; bases not matched to a gene: 5. The CDR3: CAWNRLAASTDTQYF. The CDR3 nucleotides read TGTGCCTGGAACCGACTAGCGGCTAGCACAGATACGCAGTATTTT.

The V gene is TRBV6-5, the J gene TRBJ2-1; 7 bases are a match to TRBD1. This CDR3 has 15 amino acids. After removal of 4 bases from V and 6 bases from J, the junction contained 9 bases not matched to a gene. Germline loops: CDR1 MNHEY, CDR2 SVGAGI. This chain's CDR3 is CASSSGTVRANEQFF. The CDR3 DNA reads TGTGCCAGCAGTTCAGGGACAGTTAGGGCCAATGAGCAGTTCTTC.

The chain employs TRBV28 and TRBJ2-7; D unresolved. V lost 10 bases and J 0 bases, leaving 22 bases between the germline ends. CDR3 length equals 16 residues. The germline gives CDR1 MDHEN, CDR2 SYDVKM. The CDR3 DNA sequence: TGTGCCATTTCACGGCCCCAGAGCGTGAGCTCCTACGAGCAGTACTTC. Translated, it gives CAISRPQSVSSYEQYF.

The rearrangement links TRBV7-8 to TRBJ1-1, with TRBD1 matching over 7 bases. The CDR3 has 16 residues. CDR1 SGHVS and CDR2 FQNEAQ come from the germline V gene. The trim removed 2 bases at V and 0 bases at J, leaving 6 bases unmatched. In DNA, the CDR3 is TGTGCCAGCAGCTTAAAAACAGGGGAACTGAACACTGAAGCTTTCTTT. Its translation is CASSLKTGELNTEAFF.

The chain couples TRBV7-2 to TRBJ1-4; a weak D match, TRBD1 (5 bases). The germline gives CDR1 SGHTA, CDR2 FQGNSA. This CDR3 is 17 amino acids long. Trimming left V 0 bases short and J 7 bases short, with 18 bases between. CDR3 coding DNA: TGTGCCAGCAGCTTAGCGTTTAGGACAACTCGGGCTGAAAAACTGTTTTTT. This translates into CASSLAFRTTRAEKLFF.

V gene TRBV4-3 combines with J gene TRBJ1-1; D perhaps matches TRBD1 (6 bases). Between the trimmed V and J ends, which lost 1 base and 1 base, there was a span of 19 bases. This CDR3 has 18 amino acids. Germline lookup yields CDR1 LGHNA and CDR2 YSLEER. The CDR3 reads CASSQVYGRGMWNTEAFF. The CDR3 bases are TGCGCCAGCAGCCAAGTGTATGGCAGGGGTATGTGGAACACTGAAGCTTTCTTT.

The V call is TRBV4-1, the J call TRBJ1-3; TRBD1 agrees at 10 bases. The CDR3 runs 16 residues. V lost 0 bases, J lost 4 bases, and 3 bases stayed unmatched. Per the germline V gene, CDR1 is MGHRA and CDR2 is YSYEKL. The CDR3 region has the DNA TGCGCCAGCAGCCAAGAGGGGACAGGGGACGGAAACACCATATATTTT. It specifies CASSQEGTGDGNTIYF.

This clone was counted once. The V call is TRBV5-4, the J call TRBJ2-7; D gene ambiguous. The CDR3 extends over 14 amino acids. CDR1 and CDR2 from the germline V gene are SGHNT and YYREEE (reference sequence). Trimming cost V 4 bases and J 0 bases, with 11 bases left between them. In DNA, the CDR3 is TGTGCCAGCAGCCGTGACGACTTCTCCTACGAGCAGTACTTC. This codes for CASSRDDFSYEQYF. Using reference TRBV5-4 and TRBJ2-7 for the parts outside the CDR3, the full variable domain is ETGVTQSPTHLIKTRGQQVTLRCSSQSGHNTVSWYQQALGQGPQFIFQYYREEENGRGNFPPRFSGLQFPNYSSELNVNALELDDSALYLCASSRDDFSYEQYFGPGTRLTVT.

V usage is TRBV6-5 and J usage is TRBJ1-5, with TRBD1 as a possible D gene (5 bases). V was cut by 8 bases and J by 3 bases, with 14 bases left in between. The CDR3 spans 14 residues. Germline V CDR1 and CDR2: MNHEY, SVGAGI. CDR3: CASGGGIANQPQHF. The CDR3 DNA is TGTGCCAGCGGGGGGGGAATAGCCAATCAGCCCCAGCATTTT.

The chain is built from TRBV7-6 and TRBJ2-5, with D possibly TRBD2 on 5 matching bases. This CDR3 has 14 residues. The germline V and J ends were trimmed by 3 bases and 4 bases, with 12 bases remaining between them. Germline-derived CDR1 and CDR2 are SGHVS and FNYEAQ. This CDR3 is CASSFTNTRETQYF. CDR3 bases: TGTGCCAGCAGCTTTACGAACACTAGAGAGACCCAGTACTTC.

This rearrangement joins TRBV20-1 to TRBJ2-1, with a possible D match to TRBD2 (5 bases). CDR1 is DFQATT, CDR2 SNEGSKA, per germline (reference sequence). The CDR3 is 10 amino acids. Trimming shortened V by 7 bases and J by 7 bases, and 8 bases separated the two germline ends. Written as DNA, the CDR3 is TGCAGTGGTTGGAGGAATGAGCAGTTCTTC. Protein product: CSGWRNEQFF.

V usage is TRBV12-5 and J usage is TRBJ1-1; 9 bases are shared with TRBD1. The CDR3 consists of 15 residues. With 2 bases clipped from V and 5 bases from J, the junction kept 6 bases outside the gene matches. The germline V gene encodes CDR1 LGHNT and CDR2 FRNRAP. The CDR3 DNA is TGTGCTAGTGGTTTGACAGGGGGCCAAGAAACTGAAGCTTTCTTT. Its protein is CASGLTGGQETEAFF.

The table lists this clone with a count of one. CDR3 region: CASSIHHDKKNTGELFF. In DNA form, the CDR3 reads TGTGCCAGCAGCATACACCACGACAAAAAGAATACCGGGGAGCTGTTTTTT. This rearrangement joins TRBV7-9 to TRBJ2-2; D gene uncertain. CDR1 SEHNR and CDR2 FQNEAQ come from the germline V gene (reference sequence). The V end was cut by 5 bases, the J end by 5 bases, with 21 bases between. The CDR3 totals 17 residues.

As DNA, the CDR3 is TGTGCCAGCAGCTCAGGACAGGGAAGGACTGAAGCTTTCTTT. It encodes CASSSGQGRTEAFF. The V gene is TRBV11-3, the J gene TRBJ1-1; 8 bases agree with TRBD1. Germline CDR1 SGHNT, CDR2 YENEEA. This CDR3 has 14 amino acids. Losses at the gene ends were 4 bases for V and 5 bases for J; bases not matched to a gene: 6.

The chain employs TRBV28 and TRBJ1-4, with D possibly TRBD1 on 5 matching bases. The V and J ends lost 3 bases and 8 bases respectively, with 25 bases between them. This CDR3 has 18 amino acids. Germline assignment: CDR1 MDHEN and CDR2 SYDVKM. Written as DNA, the CDR3 is TGTGCCAGCAGTTTCGTTGAGTTTGAGTTTGCAGGGTACGAAAAACTGTTTTTT. Residues: CASSFVEFEFAGYEKLFF.

V is TRBV9 and J is TRBJ1-2, with 8 bases identical to TRBD1. The CDR3 totals 15 residues. Germline V CDR1 and CDR2: SGDLS, YYNGEE. The junction had 6 bases not matched to a gene; V was cut back by 4 bases and J by 1 base. This chain's CDR3 is CASSSRQGSNYGYTF. In DNA form, the CDR3 reads TGTGCCAGCAGCTCCCGACAGGGGAGTAACTATGGCTACACCTTC.

The V and J genes are TRBV18 and TRBJ1-1; weak D call: TRBD1 (6 bases). The CDR3 runs to 13 residues. Germline V CDR1 and CDR2: KGHSH, LQKENI. The V gene lost 3 bases and the J gene lost 6 bases, with 11 bases spanning the gap. This chain's CDR3 is CASSPGQGAEAFF. CDR3 DNA sequence: TGTGCCAGCTCACCGGGACAAGGGGCTGAAGCTTTCTTT.

The rearrangement joins TRBV5-6 to TRBJ1-2, with D uncertain. Germline CDR1 reads SGHDT; CDR2 reads YYEEEE. Trimming took 4 bases from V and 4 from J, leaving 8 bases between them. There are 12 residues in the CDR3. This chain's CDR3 is CASSDGGYGYTF. The CDR3 DNA follows: TGTGCCAGCAGCGACGGCGGCTATGGCTACACCTTC.

In nucleotides, the CDR3 is TGTGCTAGTGGACTAGCGGGAGTATCGAAGACCCAGTACTTC. Translated, it gives CASGLAGVSKTQYF. V gene TRBV12-5 combines with J gene TRBJ2-5, with 11 bases fitting TRBD2. CDR1 is LGHNT and CDR2 is FRNRAP in the germline V gene. V trimming: 6 bases; J trimming: 6 bases; junction bases outside the gene matches: 6. This CDR3 is 14 amino acids long.

This chain links TRBV9 with TRBJ1-4; D gene unclear. The CDR3 runs to 14 residues. Trimming removed 0 bases at V and 8 bases at J, with 11 bases between. CDR1 and CDR2 (germline): SGDLS, YYNGEE. DNA for the CDR3: TGTGCCAGCAGCGTAGGTCCGATCCAGGAAAAACTGTTTTTT. This sequence encodes CASSVGPIQEKLFF.

This rearrangement joins TRBV5-1 to TRBJ2-1; 11 nucleotides align to TRBD1. From germline, CDR1 is SGHRS and CDR2 YFSETQ. V lost 5 bases, J lost 2 bases, and 21 bases stayed unmatched. This CDR3 has 21 residues. The CDR3 sequence is CASRSRTEDRGHLVAYNEQFF. The CDR3 region has the DNA TGCGCCAGCAGATCCAGGACCGAGGACAGGGGGCATCTCGTGGCCTACAATGAGCAGTTCTTC.

This clone was counted a single time. V and J are TRBV7-9 and TRBJ1-2; tentative D call: TRBD1 (5 bases). V was trimmed by 5 bases and J by 4 bases, leaving 20 bases between them. Per germline, CDR1 SEHNR and CDR2 FQNEAQ (reference sequence). The CDR3 is made up of 16 amino acids. Written as DNA, the CDR3 is TGTGCCAGCAGCCCGGGGGGAGGGTTCCCCACCTATGGCTACACCTTC. Amino acid sequence: CASSPGGGFPTYGYTF.

The J gene is TRBJ1-5, the V gene TRBV19; D remains ambiguous. Germline values: CDR1 LNHDA, CDR2 SQIVND (reference sequence). This CDR3 is 12 amino acids long. V dropped 5 bases and J dropped 8 bases, with 10 bases sitting between them. The CDR3: CASSFNMEPQHF. CDR3 in DNA: TGTGCCAGTAGTTTTAACATGGAGCCCCAGCATTTT.